A single TCR beta chain is shown here with its context. The target antigen is unknown. This sample was taken from a study of coeliac disease. For the study at large: Disease groups: newly diagnosed active, refractory type I, gluten-free-diet controlled. Study-wide points: The authors judged this method unsuitable for unbiased gliadin-specific T cell detection. In active celiac disease, intraepithelial and lamina propria TRB and TRG repertoires were less clonal than controls.

Cells were frozen in aliquots of approximately 500,000, and one aliquot per fraction was sequenced. Repertoires were generated with immunoSEQ multiplex PCR, while TCRdb's copy carries only in-frame clones and drops some. The sample lists a few thousand clones, over 65% occurring once. The CDR3 spans 15 residues. The V segment lost 7 bases and the J segment 4 bases; nucleotides outside the gene matches: 8. The TCR originated in a woman aged 40 to 55. V and J are TRBV23-1 and TRBJ2-2, with TRBD1 matching 8 bases. TRBV23-1 is given ORF status, its function remaining uncertain. Sequencing was performed on lymphocytes from the gut lamina propria. CDR3 coding DNA: TGCGCCAGCACTACTAGACAGGGGACCACCGGGGAGCTGTTTTTT. Translating it yields CASTTRQGTTGELFF.